The sample holds a few counts of the clone carrying this T cell receptor beta chain. The data originate from a study of blood T cell repertoires in COVID-19. As originally analysed: From reference gene primer amplification, estimates of nucleated cell counts were derived. The protocol was immunoSEQ multiplex PCR, while the TCRdb copy is restricted to in-frame clones and leaves out a portion. Clonal size and the V and J genes are those of that table, whereas D and trimming came from the DNA. The sample yields about 220,000 clones, roughly 84% seen once. This CDR3 is built from 17 residues. The germline CDR1 and CDR2 sequences are LGHNA and YSLEER. The V end was cut by 0 bases, the J end by 8 bases, with 19 bases between.

The clonotype comes from a man aged 40-55 years who had recovered from COVID-19. The sample comprised peripheral blood. The chain joins TRBV4-3 to TRBJ1-4, with D unresolved. The CDR3 is CASSQEEGDYRREKLFF. In DNA, the CDR3 is TGCGCCAGCAGCCAAGAAGAGGGAGACTACCGGAGGGAAAAACTGTTTTTT.